One sample yielded the 10 T cell receptor beta chains listed below, sequenced in a study of T cell changes during pregnancy in multiple sclerosis. Sequencing was performed with immunoSEQ multiplex PCR; in TCRdb, only in-frame clones are kept and a portion is missing. The sample consists of more than 55,000 clones, 91% of them appearing once. Sequenced material: peripheral blood, taken in the third trimester of pregnancy. The receptors were sampled from a female donor in good health, enrolled as a control in a pregnancy study.

This clone has just a few counts. The genes are TRBV10-3 and TRBJ2-3; 8 bases align to TRBD2. J was trimmed by 5 bases and V by 7 bases; bases with no gene match: 8. Germline V gene lookup returns CDR1 ENHRY and CDR2 SYGVKD. This CDR3 spans 14 amino acids. CDR3 coding DNA: TGTGCCATCAACCGGGACGGGGGGGAAGATACGCAGTATTTT. This codes for CAINRDGGEDTQYF.

The table lists this clone with a few counts. The CDR3 spells CASLLTANTEAFF. The CDR3 DNA reads as TGTGCCAGCCTGCTTACAGCGAACACTGAAGCTTTCTTT. The V and J genes are TRBV5-5 and TRBJ1-1; no definite D call. The germline V gene encodes CDR1 SGHKS and CDR2 YYEKEE (reference sequence). The germline V and J ends were trimmed by 7 bases and 1 base, with 11 bases remaining between them. The CDR3 has 13 amino acids.

The rearrangement joins TRBV2 to TRBJ1-2; D is undetermined. The CDR3 contains 11 residues. Trimming left V 6 bases short and J 8 bases short, with 10 bases between. CDR1 is SNHLY, CDR2 FYNNEI, per germline. Here the CDR3 reads CASRLGPGYTF. For the CDR3, the DNA is TGTGCCAGCAGACTAGGACCAGGCTACACCTTC.

The chain combines TRBV5-8 with TRBJ2-7; D possibly corresponds to TRBD2 (5 bases). CDR3 size: 18 residues. Trimming removed 2 bases at V and 0 bases at J, with 21 bases between. Germline CDR1 reads SGHTS; CDR2 reads YDEGEE. The DNA of the CDR3 is TGTGCCAGCAGCTTCCTCCTCTCCGGACTCACCAGCTCCTACGAGCAGTACTTC. Its protein product is CASSFLLSGLTSSYEQYF.

DNA for the CDR3: TGTGCCAGCTCACCACCGGCCCAGGCGCGGGCTGAAGCTTTCTTT. Its translation: CASSPPAQARAEAFF. The V call is TRBV18, the J call TRBJ1-1; unclear D gene. V was trimmed by 0 bases and J by 6 bases, leaving 14 bases between them. The CDR3 is 15 residues long. Germline CDR1 is KGHSH and CDR2 is LQKENI.

The rearrangement links TRBV5-4 to TRBJ2-5; D is perhaps TRBD1 (5 bases). V lost 5 bases, J lost 4 bases, and 12 bases lay in between. This CDR3 has 13 residues. Germline CDR1 and CDR2: SGHNT and YYREEE (reference sequence). CDR3 sequence: CASRSWQGETQYF. In nucleotides, the CDR3 is TGTGCCAGCAGGTCGTGGCAGGGAGAGACCCAGTACTTC.

The rearrangement links TRBV5-1 to TRBJ1-2; TRBD1 is a possible D gene (6 bases). The CDR3 is 14 amino acids. From germline, CDR1 is SGHRS and CDR2 YFSETQ. Deletions cut 0 bases from V and 0 bases from J, with 6 bases between. The CDR3 region is CASSLGQANYGYTF. CDR3 nucleotide sequence: TGCGCCAGCAGCTTGGGACAGGCTAACTATGGCTACACCTTC.

The chain uses TRBV11-3 and TRBJ2-3; 12 positions match TRBD2. The ends lost 0 bases at V and 3 bases at J; junction bases unmatched: 7. Germline V gene data show CDR1 as SGHNT and CDR2 as YENEEA. The CDR3 extends over 18 amino acids. This CDR3 reads CASSLDIPGTSGTDTQYF. DNA of the CDR3: TGTGCCAGCAGCTTAGATATCCCCGGGACTAGCGGGACAGATACGCAGTATTTT.

The gene calls are TRBV4-2 and TRBJ1-2; no clear D gene. V was trimmed by 1 base and J by 4 bases, leaving 10 bases between them. The CDR3 spans 14 residues. Germline V CDR1 and CDR2: LGHNA, YNFKEQ. The CDR3 spells CASSQVIAGYGYTF. In nucleotides, the CDR3 is TGTGCCAGCAGCCAAGTCATAGCTGGCTATGGCTACACCTTC.

The V and J genes are TRBV4-1 and TRBJ2-6; 8 bases are shared with TRBD1. CDR1 is MGHRA, CDR2 YSYEKL, per germline. Losses at the gene ends were 5 bases for V and 4 bases for J; bases not matched to a gene: 7. The CDR3 has 16 residues. CDR3 sequence (DNA): TGCGCCAGCAGCATCCAGGGGGCGCACGGGGCCAACGTCCTGACTTTC. This encodes CASSIQGAHGANVLTF.